The 16 T cell receptor beta chains in this list originate from one sample, sequenced in a study of early T cells in non-severe SARS-CoV-2 infection. A single record per CDR3 protein comes from TCRdb applying MiXCR to the 5' RACE reads. The sample contains tens of thousands of distinct CDR3 sequences, less than 20% of which appear only once. The sequenced sample was whole blood, obtained at baseline. The source is an adult who was a healthcare worker with PCR-confirmed SARS-CoV-2 infection or an uninfected control (not recorded which).

This clonotype was detected only a few times. V gene TRBV6-2 or TRBV6-3 combines with J gene TRBJ2-2; D not certain. The CDR3 spans 14 residues. V gave up 5 bases and J gave up 7 bases, with 14 bases separating them. Germline V gene lookup returns CDR1 MNHEY and CDR2 SVGEGT. The DNA of the CDR3 is TGTGCCAGCAGTCCCAACCATTGGGGCGGGGAGCTGTTTTTT. Its protein product is CASSPNHWGGELFF.

This rearrangement joins TRBV4-2 to TRBJ2-6; 7 nucleotides align to TRBD2. Unmatched junction bases numbered 7, after V lost 3 bases and J lost 2 bases. Germline V gene lookup returns CDR1 LGHNA and CDR2 YNFKEQ. The CDR3 runs 17 residues. CDR3 amino acids: CASSHDRRGAGANVLTF. In DNA, the CDR3 is TGTGCCAGCAGCCACGATCGCCGGGGGGCTGGGGCCAACGTCCTGACTTTC.

The gene calls are TRBV5-4 and TRBJ2-1; 7 bases match TRBD1. This CDR3 has 15 amino acids. V lost 1 base, J lost 2 bases, and 3 bases stayed unmatched. In germline, CDR1 is SGHNT, CDR2 YYREEE (reference sequence). CDR3 sequence (DNA): TGTGCCAGCAGCTTGACAGGGGCGGCCTACAATGAGCAGTTCTTC. Translation: CASSLTGAAYNEQFF. Together with reference TRBV5-4 and TRBJ2-1, the CDR3 gives the full variable domain: ETGVTQSPTHLIKTRGQQVTLRCSSQSGHNTVSWYQQALGQGPQFIFQYYREEENGRGNFPPRFSGLQFPNYSSELNVNALELDDSALYLCASSLTGAAYNEQFFGPGTRLTVL.

This clonotype appeared many times. Here the CDR3 reads CASSLGSRRTYEQYF. The CDR3 nucleotides read TGTGCCAGCAGCTTAGGGAGTAGACGGACCTACGAGCAGTACTTC. The chain is built from TRBV7-2 and TRBJ2-7; D gene ambiguous. The V and J ends lost 1 base and 2 bases respectively, with 12 bases between them. Germline V lookup: CDR1 SGHTA, CDR2 FQGNSA. The CDR3 totals 15 residues.

The chain is built from TRBV18 and TRBJ2-3, with D possibly being TRBD1 (6 bases). The V gene lost 3 bases and the J gene lost 1 base, with 11 bases spanning the gap. The CDR3 consists of 15 residues. The germline gives CDR1 KGHSH, CDR2 LQKENI. CDR3 coding DNA: TGTGCCAGCTCACCCTCCCGGACAGGCACAGATACGCAGTATTTT. It is translated as CASSPSRTGTDTQYF.

This chain connects TRBV18 to TRBJ1-2, with D perhaps TRBD1 (5 bases). Trimming shortened V by 2 bases and J by 6 bases, and 13 bases separated the two germline ends. Germline V gives CDR1 KGHSH, CDR2 LQKENI. The CDR3 contains 14 residues. CDR3 in amino acids: CASSPVLTGDGYTF. The CDR3 DNA sequence: TGTGCCAGCTCACCAGTCCTTACGGGGGATGGCTACACCTTC.

The genes are TRBV20-1 and TRBJ2-2, with D perhaps matching TRBD1 or TRBD2 (5 bases each). The CDR3 has 16 amino acids. CDR1 is DFQATT, CDR2 SNEGSKA, per germline (reference sequence). Trimming removed 2 bases at V and 1 base at J, with 14 bases between. CDR3: CSARTRDGWNTGELFF. In DNA form, the CDR3 reads TGCAGTGCTAGAACTAGGGACGGATGGAACACCGGGGAGCTGTTTTTT.

This clonotype was seen a handful of times. The V call is TRBV29-1, the J call TRBJ1-1, with no clear D. This CDR3 is built from 13 residues. Trimming shortened V by 3 bases and J by 0 bases, and 8 bases separated the two germline ends. Germline V lookup: CDR1 SQVTM, CDR2 ANQGSEA. In DNA, the CDR3 is TGCAGCGTTGAGGGAAGGATGAACACTGAAGCTTTCTTT. It translates to CSVEGRMNTEAFF.

This clonotype occurred a few times. The chain carries TRBV7-9 and TRBJ2-1; 9 positions match TRBD2. CDR3 size: 17 residues. From germline, CDR1 is SEHNR and CDR2 FQNEAQ (reference sequence). V lost 4 bases and J lost 0; bases outside the gene matches: 7. In DNA form, the CDR3 reads TGTGCCAGCAGCTCCCGGCTAGCGGGGACCTCCTACAATGAGCAGTTCTTC. It codes for CASSSRLAGTSYNEQFF. The full variable domain, with the rest looked up from reference TRBV7-9 and TRBJ2-1, is DTGVSQNPRHKITKRGQNVTFRCDPISEHNRLYWYRQTLGQGPEFLTYFQNEAQLEKSRLLSDRFSAERPKGSFSTLEIQRTEQGDSAMYLCASSSRLAGTSYNEQFFGPGTRLTVL.

Ten or more counts support this clonotype. This chain's CDR3 is CASSLISGTENYGYTF. CDR3 nucleotides: TGCGCCAGCAGCTTGATAAGCGGGACGGAAAACTATGGCTACACCTTC. V gene TRBV5-1 combines with J gene TRBJ1-2; possibly TRBD1 for D (5 bases). Trimming stripped 1 base from V and 2 bases from J, with 15 bases between. From germline, CDR1 is SGHRS and CDR2 YFSETQ. There are 16 residues in the CDR3. Drawing the rest from reference TRBV5-1 and TRBJ1-2, the complete variable domain is KAGVTQTPRYLIKTRGQQVTLSCSPISGHRSVSWYQQTPGQGLQFLFEYFSETQRNKGNFPGRFSGRQFSNSRSEMNVSTLELGDSALYLCASSLISGTENYGYTFGSGTRLTVV.

This clonotype was picked up a small number of times. The V gene is TRBV18, the J gene TRBJ1-4; D is unresolved. Germline V CDR1 and CDR2: KGHSH, LQKENI. The CDR3 is 15 residues long. Trimming shortened V by 3 bases and J by 7 bases, and 15 bases separated the two germline ends. The CDR3 loop is CASSPKKGMGEKLFF. Here the CDR3 DNA reads TGTGCCAGCTCACCTAAAAAAGGGATGGGTGAAAAACTGTTTTTT.

The rearrangement links TRBV19 to TRBJ2-2; D is unclear. V was pared by 3 bases and J by 7 bases, with 12 bases between. The CDR3 totals 14 residues. Germline V gene sequence: CDR1 LNHDA, CDR2 SQIVND (reference sequence). The CDR3 nucleotides are TGTGCCAGTAGTATCAGGAGCCAGATCGGGGAGCTGTTTTTT. It yields the protein CASSIRSQIGELFF.

The sample holds a few counts of this clonotype. The chain recombines TRBV9 with TRBJ2-1; 10 bases fit TRBD2. V gave up 4 bases and J gave up 6 bases; unmatched junction bases: 16. CDR3 length: 18 residues. Looked up from germline, CDR1 is SGDLS and CDR2 is YYNGEE. The CDR3 loop reads CASSPQGGGLAGANEQFF. The CDR3 region has the DNA TGTGCCAGCAGCCCGCAAGGGGGAGGGCTAGCGGGAGCCAATGAGCAGTTCTTC.

A few counts support this clonotype. The chain carries TRBV29-1 and TRBJ2-5; D might be TRBD1 or TRBD2, each matching 6 bases. Germline V gene lookup returns CDR1 SQVTM and CDR2 ANQGSEA. This CDR3 is 13 amino acids long. V was cut by 7 bases and J by 4 bases, with 16 bases left in between. CDR3 in DNA: TGCAGCGCCCGGCGAGGGGGAGGAGAGACCCAGTACTTC. Translated, it gives CSARRGGGETQYF.

There are a few counts of this clonotype. The genes are TRBV28 and TRBJ1-4; D possibly corresponds to TRBD1 (5 bases). CDR1 is MDHEN and CDR2 is SYDVKM in the germline V gene. V was shortened by 1 base and J by 8 bases, with 11 bases between the two germline ends. The CDR3 has 14 amino acids. CDR3 coding DNA: TGTGCCAGCAGTTTATCTGGGGGAGGGGAAAAACTGTTTTTT. Translating it yields CASSLSGGGEKLFF.

V gene TRBV4-2 combines with J gene TRBJ2-5; 9 bases match TRBD2. The junction had 3 bases not matched to a gene; V was cut back by 1 base and J by 0 bases. This CDR3 is built from 16 residues. CDR1 is LGHNA and CDR2 is YNFKEQ in the germline V gene. The CDR3 loop reads CASSQAASGNQETQYF. In DNA form, the CDR3 reads TGTGCCAGCAGCCAAGCTGCTAGCGGGAACCAAGAGACCCAGTACTTC.